This TCR beta chain was sequenced in a study of T cells after posttransplantation cyclophosphamide. Study-level results: Blood and skin or GI T cell repertoires showed limited TRB overlap. After PTCy, TRB diversity resembled that of CNI/methotrexate controls. Donor CD8+ memory clones often dominated recipient blood repertoires at later times.

This CDR3 comprises 17 residues. Germline V gene sequence: CDR1 MDHEN, CDR2 SYDVKM. Germline trimming cut 1 base from V and 2 bases from J; bases unmatched to any gene: 7. On the day of bone marrow donation, the related graft donor provided peripheral blood. Method: immunoSEQ multiplex PCR; TCRdb's copy keeps in-frame clones and lacks some. This sample has about 40,000 clones, each found more than once. This clone occurred a few times. What it binds is not known. The TCR originated in a woman in her 50s in good health and a related stem cell transplant donor. Sequencing input: PBMCs. The V gene is TRBV28, the J gene TRBJ1-5, with 8 positions matching TRBD1. The CDR3 DNA follows: TGTGCCAGCAGTTTATCCGAGACAGGGGCCGGCAATCAGCCCCAGCATTTT. It translates to CASSLSETGAGNQPQHF.